What follows are 10 T cell receptor beta chains derived from one specimen sequenced in a study of blood T cell repertoires in COVID-19. Clones were read by immunoSEQ multiplex PCR, and TCRdb kept only the in-frame ones, dropping some. The sample has roughly 250,000 clones; roughly 91% are singletons. The sequenced sample consisted of peripheral blood. The receptor source for this set is a woman between 40 and 55 years old who had recovered from COVID-19.

The chain links TRBV15 to TRBJ2-1, with TRBD2 matching 8 bases. CDR1 LNHNV and CDR2 YYDKDF come from the germline V gene (reference sequence). V was clipped by 0 bases and J by 7 bases; unmatched bases: 8. The CDR3 has 16 residues. The CDR3 loop reads CATSREGAGVGNEQFF. CDR3 nucleotide sequence: TGTGCCACCAGCAGAGAGGGAGCGGGAGTGGGGAATGAGCAGTTCTTC.

The CDR3 sequence: CASSLGGGLTGELFF. CDR3 bases: TGTGCCAGCAGTTTAGGGGGAGGGCTGACCGGGGAGCTGTTTTTT. The V gene is TRBV27, the J gene TRBJ2-2; 7 bases agree with TRBD2. Germline V gives CDR1 MNHEY, CDR2 SMNVEV (reference sequence). This CDR3 has 15 residues. Trimming took 2 bases from V and 5 from J; bases not matched to a gene: 5.

V usage is TRBV5-4 and J usage is TRBJ2-7, with 7 bases identical to TRBD1. The CDR3 contains 15 residues. Germline CDR1 is SGHNT and CDR2 is YYREEE (reference sequence). Unmatched junction bases numbered 6, after V lost 3 bases and J lost 0 bases. The CDR3 region has the DNA TGTGCCAGCAGCTCCGGGACAGCGAGCTCCTACGAGCAGTACTTC. Its translation: CASSSGTASSYEQYF.

The rearrangement links TRBV3-1 (or the pseudogene TRBV3-2) to TRBJ1-2; 8 bases fit TRBD1. This CDR3 spans 14 amino acids. In germline, CDR1 is LGHDT, CDR2 YNNKEL (reference sequence). J lost 5 bases, V lost 1 base, and 3 bases had no gene match. CDR3 region: CASSQGQGAYGYTF. CDR3 DNA: TGTGCCAGCAGCCAAGGTCAGGGGGCATATGGCTACACCTTC.

The rearrangement uses TRBV12-3 or TRBV12-4 and TRBJ2-2, with D possibly being TRBD2 (5 bases). The V end was cut by 4 bases, the J end by 6 bases, with 6 bases between. The length of the CDR3 is 12 residues. The CDR3 loop reads CASSYGAGELFF. CDR3 nucleotide sequence: TGTGCCAGCAGTTACGGGGCCGGGGAGCTGTTTTTT.

The gene calls are TRBV19 and TRBJ2-3, with TRBD2 matching over 7 bases. The junction had 6 bases not matched to a gene; V was cut back by 6 bases and J by 9 bases. The germline gives CDR1 LNHDA, CDR2 SQIVND (reference sequence). The CDR3 runs 12 residues. The CDR3 DNA reads TGTGCCAGTAGCCCGGGGGGTAGGACGCAGTATTTT. This sequence encodes CASSPGGRTQYF.

This clone was seen just once. The chain uses TRBV6-5 and TRBJ2-1; 7 bases match TRBD2. From germline, CDR1 is MNHEY and CDR2 SVGAGI. The CDR3 has 15 residues. V trimming: 4 bases; J trimming: 5 bases; junction bases outside the gene matches: 8. CDR3 protein: CASSSQGLPHNEQFF. CDR3 nucleotides: TGTGCCAGCAGTTCCCAGGGACTACCACACAATGAGCAGTTCTTC.

The rearrangement joins TRBV9 to TRBJ2-5; D is possibly TRBD1 (5 bases). CDR3 length: 15 residues. Trimming removed 4 bases at V and 1 base at J, with 14 bases between. Germline-derived CDR1 and CDR2 are SGDLS and YYNGEE. The CDR3 DNA is TGTGCCAGCAGCCCTGAACTTGGGGCCCAAGAGACCCAGTACTTC. Translated, it gives CASSPELGAQETQYF.

The chain has TRBV6-5 and TRBJ1-4; TRBD1 agrees at 9 bases. CDR3 length: 14 residues. Germline V gene sequence: CDR1 MNHEY, CDR2 SVGAGI. J lost 8 bases, V lost 6 bases, and 7 bases had no gene match. The CDR3: CASSMDRGREKLFF. DNA of the CDR3: TGTGCCAGCAGCATGGACAGGGGTAGGGAAAAACTGTTTTTT.

The chain carries TRBV9 and TRBJ1-2, with a tentative D call TRBD1 (5 bases). Trimming pared 0 bases from V and 1 base from J, leaving 7 bases between. The CDR3 is 14 residues long. CDR1 is SGDLS and CDR2 is YYNGEE in the germline V gene. The CDR3 region has the DNA TGTGCCAGCAGCGTAGGGGGCCGTAACTATGGCTACACCTTC. It translates to CASSVGGRNYGYTF.